This TCR beta chain was identified in a study of blood T cells in healthy people across ages. This clonotype was detected once. A J-beta primer mix and a sample-barcoded 5' primer were used in a second PCR of about 7 to 12 cycles. Using its own MiXCR run on the 5' RACE reads, TCRdb lists one record per CDR3 protein. Of about 970,000 distinct CDR3 sequences in the sample, roughly 51% were seen once. The CDR3 is made up of 14 amino acids. Trimming stripped 6 bases from V and 5 bases from J, with 16 bases between. The material sequenced was blood. The TCR originated in a woman aged 55-75 years in good health. The gene calls are TRBV12-3 or TRBV12-4 and TRBJ2-5; tentatively, D is TRBD1 or TRBD2 (5 bases each). This CDR3 is CASSPRDPPETQYF. The CDR3 DNA sequence: TGTGCCAGCAGCCCCCGGGACCCCCCGGAGACCCAGTACTTC.